This TCR beta chain was documented in a study of blood T cells in healthy people across ages. It was with a sample-barcoded 5' primer and a J-beta primer mix that a second PCR of about 6 to 11 cycles was run. CDR3-containing paired-end reads numbering at least 2.5 million came from each sample. TCRdb re-derived calls from the 5' RACE reads in MiXCR, one entry per CDR3 protein. The data hold around 870,000 distinct CDR3 sequences, with around 26% observed a single time. The germline V gene encodes CDR1 LGHDT and CDR2 YNNKEL (reference sequence). This CDR3 comprises 14 residues. Trimming pared 6 bases from V and 7 bases from J, leaving 18 bases between. This clonotype was detected only a few times.

The specimen was blood. The receptor was derived from an elderly woman in good health. This chain uses TRBV3-1 with TRBJ2-5; D is unresolved. CDR3 bases: TGTGCCAGCAGTCCCGGTTCGGGCCCGGGGACCCAGTACTTC. Translation gives CASSPGSGPGTQYF.